Listed here are 8 T cell receptor beta chains from one sample, sequenced in a study of early T cells in non-severe SARS-CoV-2 infection. TCRdb called the 5' RACE reads again in MiXCR, with one record for every CDR3 protein. The profile shows some 66,000 distinct CDR3 sequences, about an eighth of them singletons. Sequencing was performed on whole blood. These receptors all stem from an adult who was a healthcare worker with PCR-confirmed SARS-CoV-2 infection or an uninfected control (not recorded which).

This clonotype came up a few times. The J gene is TRBJ2-1, the V gene TRBV28; D may be TRBD2 (5 bases). The CDR3 sequence is 14 residues long. Germline assignment: CDR1 MDHEN and CDR2 SYDVKM. Trimming took 9 bases from V and 0 from J, leaving 12 bases between them. DNA for the CDR3: TGTGCCAGTACAATGGGGAGCTCCTACAATGAGCAGTTCTTC. Translated: CASTMGSSYNEQFF.

The J gene is TRBJ2-7, the V gene TRBV7-6; 9 bases are a match to TRBD2. Germline trimming cut 5 bases from V and 7 bases from J; bases unmatched to any gene: 9. The CDR3 consists of 14 residues. Germline V lookup: CDR1 SGHVS, CDR2 FNYEAQ. The CDR3 DNA reads as TGTGCCAGCAGCCATGCGGGAGGGCCTAGGGAGCAGTACTTC. Translated: CASSHAGGPREQYF.

The chain carries TRBV6-5 and TRBJ2-3; 8 nucleotides match TRBD2. The CDR3 length is 14 residues. Germline assignment: CDR1 MNHEY and CDR2 SVGAGI. V shed 6 bases and J 3 bases; nucleotides not matched to a gene: 5. CDR3: CASRPGGVTDTQYF. In nucleotides, the CDR3 is TGTGCCAGCAGACCCGGGGGGGTGACAGATACGCAGTATTTT.

This clonotype was counted at least ten times. The chain has TRBV7-2 and TRBJ1-1, with D maybe TRBD1 (5 bases). Germline CDR1 is SGHTA and CDR2 is FQGNSA. Trimming removed 6 bases at V and 1 base at J, with 9 bases between. This CDR3 has 13 amino acids. The CDR3 DNA reads TGTGCCAGCAGATTAACAGGGAACACTGAAGCTTTCTTT. Its translation is CASRLTGNTEAFF. Supplemented by reference TRBV7-2 and TRBJ1-1, the full variable domain reads GAGVSQSPSNKVTEKGKDVELRCDPISGHTALYWYRQSLGQGLEFLIYFQGNSAPDKSGLPSDRFSAERTGGSVSTLTIQRTQQEDSAVYLCASRLTGNTEAFFGQGTRLTVV.

This clonotype was recorded at least ten times. The chain carries TRBV20-1 and TRBJ2-4; 7 nucleotides agree with TRBD2. Germline assignment: CDR1 DFQATT and CDR2 SNEGSKA (reference sequence). The CDR3 length is 14 residues. V lost 6 bases, J lost 8 bases, and 13 bases stayed unmatched. CDR3 sequence: CSAKTSPTIYIQYF. CDR3 in DNA: TGCAGTGCAAAGACTAGCCCGACGATATACATTCAGTACTTC.

This clonotype was seen many times. The chain carries TRBV5-4 and TRBJ2-7; weak D call: TRBD2 (6 bases). With 2 bases removed from V and 0 bases from J, the gap between germline ends came to 9 bases. In germline, CDR1 is SGHNT, CDR2 YYREEE (reference sequence). CDR3 length: 14 residues. Here the CDR3 reads CASSFGGNSYEQYF. For the CDR3, the DNA is TGTGCCAGCAGCTTTGGGGGGAACTCCTACGAGCAGTACTTC.

The rearrangement uses TRBV20-1 and TRBJ2-3, with 7 bases identical to TRBD1. V lost 2 bases to trimming and J lost 2 bases; unmatched junction nucleotides: 7. Germline CDR1 and CDR2: DFQATT and SNEGSKA (reference sequence). The CDR3 runs to 15 residues. CDR3 DNA sequence: TGCAGTGCTAGACAGGGACAGTTTTCCACAGATACGCAGTATTTT. This gives the protein CSARQGQFSTDTQYF.

This clonotype was seen repeatedly, ten times or more. The J gene is TRBJ1-4, the V gene TRBV15; TRBD1 matches 8 bases. V gave up 3 bases and J gave up 3 bases; unmatched junction bases: 0. The germline gives CDR1 LNHNV, CDR2 YYDKDF (reference sequence). The CDR3 runs to 14 residues. CDR3 coding DNA: TGTGCCACCAGCAGGGACAGGGCTAATGAAAAACTGTTTTTT. This codes for CATSRDRANEKLFF.